The present TCR beta chain was sequenced within a study of blood T cells in healthy people across ages. Next came a second PCR, run for about 7 to 12 cycles, which used a sample-barcoded 5' primer along with a J-beta primer mix. TCRdb passed the 5' RACE reads through MiXCR, listing each CDR3 protein once. Altogether a few hundred thousand distinct CDR3 sequences are present, about a quarter being singletons, with the ten largest covering over 3.5%. The germline V and J ends were trimmed by 5 bases and 4 bases, with 9 bases remaining between them. The CDR3 runs 11 residues. Germline CDR1 SQVTM, CDR2 ANQGSEA. The data were also submitted as part of a second study, on T cells of mothers and their children.

The V call is TRBV29-1, the J call TRBJ2-7; D call uncertain. The source of this sequence is a boy aged 2 to 9 in good health. Input material: blood. The CDR3 sequence is CSVSDVYEQYF. In DNA, the CDR3 is TGCAGCGTTTCCGACGTGTACGAGCAGTACTTC.